This T cell receptor (beta chain) was identified during a study of control samples from healthy donors and cancer patients. Sequencing was performed with immunoSEQ multiplex PCR; in TCRdb, only in-frame clones are kept and a portion is missing. The sample holds some 180,000 clones. This CDR3 has 12 amino acids. Trimming took off 2 bases at V and 5 bases at J, with 6 bases between the two ends. The sample was blood. This receptor was taken from a woman aged 25 to 39 in good health. The genes are TRBV12-3 or TRBV12-4 and TRBJ2-5; D not resolved. CDR3 nucleotides: TGTGCCAGCAGTTTACCCGGTGAGACCCAGTACTTC. It yields the protein CASSLPGETQYF.